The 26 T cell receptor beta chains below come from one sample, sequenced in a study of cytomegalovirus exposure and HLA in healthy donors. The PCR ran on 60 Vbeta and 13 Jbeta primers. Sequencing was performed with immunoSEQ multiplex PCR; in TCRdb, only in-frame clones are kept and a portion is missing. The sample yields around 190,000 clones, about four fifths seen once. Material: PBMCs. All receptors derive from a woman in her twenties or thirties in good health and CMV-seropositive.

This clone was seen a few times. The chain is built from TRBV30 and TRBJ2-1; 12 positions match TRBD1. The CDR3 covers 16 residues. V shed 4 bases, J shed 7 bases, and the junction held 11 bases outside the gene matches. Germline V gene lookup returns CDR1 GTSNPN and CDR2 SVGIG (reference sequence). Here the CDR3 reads CAWNLPGQGAINEQFF. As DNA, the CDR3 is TGTGCCTGGAACCTCCCGGGACAGGGGGCGATTAATGAGCAGTTCTTC.

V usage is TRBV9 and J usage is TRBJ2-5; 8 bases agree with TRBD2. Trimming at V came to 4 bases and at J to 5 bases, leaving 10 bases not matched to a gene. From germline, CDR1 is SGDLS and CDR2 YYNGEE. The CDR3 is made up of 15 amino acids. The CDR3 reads CASSPYHAGGETQYF. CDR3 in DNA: TGTGCCAGCAGCCCCTACCATGCGGGAGGTGAGACCCAGTACTTC.

CDR3 residues: CAWSVIAGGVETQYF. The CDR3 DNA reads TGTGCCTGGAGTGTAATAGCGGGAGGCGTAGAGACCCAGTACTTC. V gene TRBV30 combines with J gene TRBJ2-5; 10 bases are a match to TRBD2. With 0 bases clipped from V and 4 bases from J, the junction kept 5 bases outside the gene matches. Germline V gene lookup returns CDR1 GTSNPN and CDR2 SVGIG (reference sequence). CDR3 size: 15 residues.

The CDR3 here is CAWSSVGSEQYF. The DNA of the CDR3 is TGTGCCTGGAGCTCGGTGGGGAGCGAGCAGTACTTC. This chain joins TRBV30 and TRBJ2-7; possible D gene TRBD2, 5 bases. Trimming took off 3 bases at V and 6 bases at J, with 12 bases between the two ends. The germline CDR1 and CDR2 sequences are GTSNPN and SVGIG (reference sequence). This CDR3 is built from 12 residues.

In nucleotides, the CDR3 is TGTGCCAGCAGAGGGGACAGGAGTAGGGCCAGTCATGAGCAGTTCTTC. It specifies CASRGDRSRASHEQFF. This chain joins TRBV6-6 and TRBJ2-1, with 8 bases that match TRBD1. The V gene's germline CDR1 is MNHNY and CDR2 SVGAGI (reference sequence). V lost 6 bases, J lost 8 bases, and 15 bases stayed unmatched. This CDR3 region has 16 residues.

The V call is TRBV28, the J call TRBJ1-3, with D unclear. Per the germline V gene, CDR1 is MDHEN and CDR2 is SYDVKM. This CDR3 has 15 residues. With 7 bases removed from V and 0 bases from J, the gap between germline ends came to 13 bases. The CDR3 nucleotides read TGTGCCAGCATTTCGGGAGCTGGCTCTGGAAACACCATATATTTT. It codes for CASISGAGSGNTIYF.

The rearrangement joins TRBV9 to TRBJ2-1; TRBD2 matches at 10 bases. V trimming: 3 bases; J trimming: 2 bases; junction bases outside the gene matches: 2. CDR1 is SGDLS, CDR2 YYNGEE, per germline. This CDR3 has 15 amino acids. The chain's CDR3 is CASSDTSGAYNEQFF. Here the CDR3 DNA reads TGTGCCAGCAGCGATACTAGCGGGGCCTACAATGAGCAGTTCTTC.

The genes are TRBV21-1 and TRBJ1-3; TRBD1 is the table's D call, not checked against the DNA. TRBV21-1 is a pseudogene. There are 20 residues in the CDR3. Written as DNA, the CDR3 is TGTGCCAGCAGCAAAGGGTCGGAAGGGGCCCAGGGGGCCGGTGGAAACACCATATATTTT. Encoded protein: CASSKGSEGAQGAGGNTIYF.

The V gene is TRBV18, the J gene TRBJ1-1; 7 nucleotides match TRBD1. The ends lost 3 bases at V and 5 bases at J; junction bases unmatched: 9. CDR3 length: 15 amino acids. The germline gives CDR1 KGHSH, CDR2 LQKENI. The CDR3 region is CASSPGTGVRTEAFF. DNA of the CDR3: TGTGCCAGCTCACCGGGAACAGGGGTTCGAACTGAAGCTTTCTTT.

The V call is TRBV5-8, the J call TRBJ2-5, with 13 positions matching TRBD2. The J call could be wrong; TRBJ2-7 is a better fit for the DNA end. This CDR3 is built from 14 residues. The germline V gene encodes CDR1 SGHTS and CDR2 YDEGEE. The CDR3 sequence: CASSWTSGSFEQYF. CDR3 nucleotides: TGTGCCAGCAGCTGGACTAGCGGGAGCTTCGAGCAGTACTTC.

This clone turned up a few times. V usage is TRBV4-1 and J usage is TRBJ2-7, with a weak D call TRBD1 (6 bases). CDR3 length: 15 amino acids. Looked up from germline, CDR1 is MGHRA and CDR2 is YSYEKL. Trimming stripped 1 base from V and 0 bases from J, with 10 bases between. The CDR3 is CASSQVLGGSYEQYF. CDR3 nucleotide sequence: TGCGCCAGCAGCCAAGTTTTAGGGGGCTCCTACGAGCAGTACTTC.

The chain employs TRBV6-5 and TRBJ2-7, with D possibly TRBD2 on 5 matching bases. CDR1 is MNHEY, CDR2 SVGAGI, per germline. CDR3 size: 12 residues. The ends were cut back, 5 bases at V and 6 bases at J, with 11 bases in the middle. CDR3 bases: TGTGCCAGCAGTCCGGGGTACCGCGAGCAGTACTTC. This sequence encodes CASSPGYREQYF.

The CDR3 DNA reads TGTGCCAGCAGCCCCGGGACTAGCGGGAGTATGGAGACCCAGTACTTC. Translated, it gives CASSPGTSGSMETQYF. The gene calls are TRBV11-3 and TRBJ2-5; 14 positions match TRBD2. This CDR3 is built from 16 residues. The J segment lost 5 bases and the V segment lost 5 bases, leaving 7 bases of the junction unmatched. Germline assignment: CDR1 SGHNT and CDR2 YENEEA.

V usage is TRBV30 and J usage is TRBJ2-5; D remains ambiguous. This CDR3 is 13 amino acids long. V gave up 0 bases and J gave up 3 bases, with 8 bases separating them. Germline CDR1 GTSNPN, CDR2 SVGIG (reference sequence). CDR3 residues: CAWSVSVEETQYF. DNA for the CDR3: TGTGCCTGGAGTGTCTCAGTCGAAGAGACCCAGTACTTC.

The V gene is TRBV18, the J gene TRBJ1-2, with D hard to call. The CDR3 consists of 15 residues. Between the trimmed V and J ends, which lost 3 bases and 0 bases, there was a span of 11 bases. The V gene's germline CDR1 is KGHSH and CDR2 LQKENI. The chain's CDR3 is CASSPTGETNYGYTF. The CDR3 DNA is TGTGCCAGCTCACCGACGGGAGAGACTAACTATGGCTACACCTTC.

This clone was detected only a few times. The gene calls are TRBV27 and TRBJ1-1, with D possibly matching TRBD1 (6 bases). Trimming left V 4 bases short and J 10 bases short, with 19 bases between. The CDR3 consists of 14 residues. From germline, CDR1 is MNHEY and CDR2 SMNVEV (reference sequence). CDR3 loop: CASSSGGSTGLAFF. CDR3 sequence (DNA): TGTGCCAGCAGTTCCGGGGGGTCTACAGGGTTAGCTTTCTTT.

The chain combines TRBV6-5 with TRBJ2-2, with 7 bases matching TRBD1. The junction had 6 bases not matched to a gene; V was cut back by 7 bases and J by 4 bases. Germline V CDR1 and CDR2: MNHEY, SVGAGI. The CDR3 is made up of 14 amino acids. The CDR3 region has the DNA TGTGCCAGCACCCTGACAGGGCTCACCGGGGAGCTGTTTTTT. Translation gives CASTLTGLTGELFF.

CDR3 region: CASSLSGTGGEKLFF. CDR3 bases: TGCGCCAGCAGCTTGTCCGGGACAGGGGGAGAAAAACTGTTTTTT. The V and J genes are TRBV5-1 and TRBJ1-4; 11 bases line up with TRBD1. Germline CDR1 and CDR2: SGHRS and YFSETQ. The ends lost 1 base at V and 8 bases at J; junction bases unmatched: 4. The CDR3 is made up of 15 amino acids. The full variable domain, completed using reference TRBV5-1 and TRBJ1-4, is KAGVTQTPRYLIKTRGQQVTLSCSPISGHRSVSWYQQTPGQGLQFLFEYFSETQRNKGNFPGRFSGRQFSNSRSEMNVSTLELGDSALYLCASSLSGTGGEKLFFGSGTQLSVL.

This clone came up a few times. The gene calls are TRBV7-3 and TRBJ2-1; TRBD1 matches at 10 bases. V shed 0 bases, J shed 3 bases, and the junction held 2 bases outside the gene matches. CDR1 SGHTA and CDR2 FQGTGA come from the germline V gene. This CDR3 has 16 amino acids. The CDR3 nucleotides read TGTGCCAGCAGCTTAACGGGGGACAGGGGCTACAATGAGCAGTTCTTC. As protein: CASSLTGDRGYNEQFF.

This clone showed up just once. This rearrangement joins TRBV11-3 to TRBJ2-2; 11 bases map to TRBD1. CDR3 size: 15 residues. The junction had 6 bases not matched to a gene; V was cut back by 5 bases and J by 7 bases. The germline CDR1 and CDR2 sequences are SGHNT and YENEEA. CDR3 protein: CASSPGTGGGGELFF. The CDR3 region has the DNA TGTGCCAGCAGCCCCGGGACAGGGGGAGGCGGGGAGCTGTTTTTT.

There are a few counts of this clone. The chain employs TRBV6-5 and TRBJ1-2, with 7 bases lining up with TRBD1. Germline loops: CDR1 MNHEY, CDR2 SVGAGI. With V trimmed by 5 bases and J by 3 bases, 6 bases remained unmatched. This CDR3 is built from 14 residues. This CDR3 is CASSETQGDYGYTF. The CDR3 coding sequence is TGTGCCAGCAGTGAAACCCAGGGGGACTATGGCTACACCTTC.

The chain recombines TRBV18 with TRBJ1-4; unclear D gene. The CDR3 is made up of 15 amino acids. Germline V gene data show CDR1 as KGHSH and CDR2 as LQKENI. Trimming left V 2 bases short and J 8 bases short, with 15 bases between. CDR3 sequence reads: CASSPISGFAEKLFF. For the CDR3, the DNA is TGTGCCAGCTCACCAATCAGCGGTTTCGCCGAAAAACTGTTTTTT.

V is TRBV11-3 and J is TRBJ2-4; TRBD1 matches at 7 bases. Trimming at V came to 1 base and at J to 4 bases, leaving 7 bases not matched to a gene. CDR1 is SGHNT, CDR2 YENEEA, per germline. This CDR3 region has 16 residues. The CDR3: CASSLVAGGMKNIQYF. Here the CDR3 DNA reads TGTGCCAGCAGCTTAGTAGCAGGGGGTATGAAAAACATTCAGTACTTC. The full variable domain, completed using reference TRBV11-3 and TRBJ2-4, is EAGVVQSPRYKIIEKKQPVAFWCNPISGHNTLYWYLQNLGQGPELLIRYENEEAVDDSQLPKDRFSAERLKGVDSTLKIQPAELGDSAVYLCASSLVAGGMKNIQYFGAGTRLSVL.

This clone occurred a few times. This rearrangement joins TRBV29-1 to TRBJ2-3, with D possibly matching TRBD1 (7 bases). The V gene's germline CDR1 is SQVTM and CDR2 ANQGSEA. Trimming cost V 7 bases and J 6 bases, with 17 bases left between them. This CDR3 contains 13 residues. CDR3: CSAPGRGADTQYF. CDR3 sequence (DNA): TGCAGCGCCCCAGGCAGGGGGGCGGATACGCAGTATTTT.

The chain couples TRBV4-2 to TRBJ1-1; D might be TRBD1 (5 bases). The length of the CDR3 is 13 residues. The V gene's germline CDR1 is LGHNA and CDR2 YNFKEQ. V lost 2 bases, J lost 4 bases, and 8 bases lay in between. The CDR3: CASSQSGGTEAFF. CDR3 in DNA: TGTGCCAGCAGCCAAAGCGGGGGCACTGAAGCTTTCTTT.

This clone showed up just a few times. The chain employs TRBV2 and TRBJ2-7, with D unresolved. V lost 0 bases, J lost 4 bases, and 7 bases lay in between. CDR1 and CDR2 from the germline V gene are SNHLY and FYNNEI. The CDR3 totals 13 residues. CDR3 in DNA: TGTGCCAGCAGTGAAGCGCAGTCGTACGAGCAGTACTTC. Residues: CASSEAQSYEQYF.